The sequence of this T cell receptor beta chain was determined in a study of T-cell reconstitution after alpha-beta-depleted transplantation in children. In its sample, this clonotype was seen many times. Preparing the TCRbeta library involved the use of unique molecular identifiers. In TCRdb, the PCR reads were re-called with MiXCR into one record per CDR3 protein. The sample carries a few hundred thousand distinct CDR3 sequences, 10% recorded once. CDR3 length equals 13 residues. The germline V gene has CDR1 LNHDA and CDR2 SQIVND (reference sequence). V lost 6 bases to trimming and J lost 3 bases, with 11 bases between them.

This TCR was sampled from a human donor who donated a stem cell graft to a child with acute lymphoblastic leukemia. Sample: PBMCs from the stem cell graft donor, taken from the stem cell graft. The chain uses TRBV19 and TRBJ1-1; unclear D gene. In DNA form, the CDR3 reads TGTGCCAGTAGCCTATCGGGCGACACTGAAGCTTTCTTT. It is translated as CASSLSGDTEAFF.